This T cell receptor beta chain comes out of a study of blood T cell repertoires in COVID-19. The protocol was immunoSEQ multiplex PCR, while the TCRdb copy is restricted to in-frame clones and leaves out a portion. The sample holds around 180,000 clones, 80% to 90% seen once. The CDR3 has 15 amino acids. In germline, CDR1 is MGHDK, CDR2 SYGVNS. Germline trimming cut 3 bases from V and 5 bases from J; bases unmatched to any gene: 7. The sample taken for sequencing was peripheral blood. The source of this sequence is a human donor with active or convalescent COVID-19. The donor label of this sample is uncertain. The rearrangement joins TRBV25-1 to TRBJ2-1; 7 nucleotides align to TRBD1. The CDR3 DNA follows: TGTGCCAGCAGTGATAGGGACAGACTTGACAATGAGCAGTTCTTC. It codes for CASSDRDRLDNEQFF.